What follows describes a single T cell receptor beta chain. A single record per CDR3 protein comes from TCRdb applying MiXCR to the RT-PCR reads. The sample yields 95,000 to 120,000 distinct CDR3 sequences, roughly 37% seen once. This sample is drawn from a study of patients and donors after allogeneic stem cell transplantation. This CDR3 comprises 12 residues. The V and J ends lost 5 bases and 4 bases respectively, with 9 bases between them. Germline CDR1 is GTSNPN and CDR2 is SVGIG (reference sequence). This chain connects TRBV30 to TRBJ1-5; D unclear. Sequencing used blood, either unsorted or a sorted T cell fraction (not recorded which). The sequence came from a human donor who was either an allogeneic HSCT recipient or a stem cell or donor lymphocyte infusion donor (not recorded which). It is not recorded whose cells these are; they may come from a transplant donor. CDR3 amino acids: CAWGRGNQPQHF. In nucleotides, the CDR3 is TGTGCCTGGGGACGGGGTAATCAGCCCCAGCATTTT.